This T cell receptor beta chain was sequenced in a study of patients and donors after allogeneic stem cell transplantation (dated by TCRdb to the early 2020s). Turning to this clonotype: It lacks a known antigen. Qualities for individual bases were not recorded, and no much larger clone is one base off.

Library method: RT-PCR. These reads were obtained on a NextSeq 550. The public reads were run again by TCRdb, first through fastp at Q25 and then through MiXCR, and only productive beta chains were kept. CDR3 protein duplicates are merged, each entry listing the most common genes and DNA. The sample table lists roughly 940,000 distinct CDR3 sequences, more than 15% of them with a count of one. Around 6% of the sample is held by the ten biggest clonotypes. The CDR3 holds 16 amino acids from the cysteine to the phenylalanine. Just the 48-base CDR3 DNA is kept, in frame starting at base 1. Compared with germline, V lacks 5 bases and J lacks 9 bases; bases without a gene match: 18. CDR1 and CDR2, looked up from the germline V gene (reference sequence), are DFQATT and SNEGSKA.

The clonotype comes from a human donor who was either an allogeneic HSCT recipient or a stem cell or donor lymphocyte infusion donor (not recorded which). It is not recorded whose cells these are; they may come from a transplant donor. The receptor chain draws on TRBV20-1 and TRBJ2-1, and TRBD2 matches 8 of the central bases. The sequenced material came from blood, either unsorted or a sorted T cell fraction (not recorded which). The DNA sequence follows: TGCAGTGCTGAACCAGCTAGCGGGTCCAGCCCGGGTGAGCAGTTCTTC. This gives the protein CSAEPASGSSPGEQFF.